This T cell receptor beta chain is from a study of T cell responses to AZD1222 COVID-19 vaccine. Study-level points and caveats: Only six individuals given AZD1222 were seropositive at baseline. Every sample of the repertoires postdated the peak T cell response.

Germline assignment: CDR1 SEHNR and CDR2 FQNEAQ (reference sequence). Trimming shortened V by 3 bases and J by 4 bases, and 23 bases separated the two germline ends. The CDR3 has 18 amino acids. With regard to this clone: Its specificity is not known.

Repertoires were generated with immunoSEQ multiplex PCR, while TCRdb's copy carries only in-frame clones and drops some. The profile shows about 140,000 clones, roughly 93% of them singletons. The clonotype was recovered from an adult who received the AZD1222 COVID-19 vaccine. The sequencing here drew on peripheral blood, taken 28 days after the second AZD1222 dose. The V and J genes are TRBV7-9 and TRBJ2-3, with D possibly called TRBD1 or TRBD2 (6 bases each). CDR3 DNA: TGTGCCAGCAGCTTGCGTAGGTCGGGGGCCGGGACGGCAGATACGCAGTATTTT. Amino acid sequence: CASSLRRSGAGTADTQYF.